Shown below are 24 T cell receptor beta chains from a single sample sequenced in a study of blood T cell repertoires in COVID-19. The table came from immunoSEQ multiplex PCR; TCRdb's copy has only in-frame clones and leaves some out. This table has about 270,000 clones, 82% appearing once. Sequences were obtained from peripheral blood. The source of these receptors is a woman aged 18-29 years with acute or convalescent COVID-19.

In its sample, this clone was seen a few times. This rearrangement joins TRBV14 to TRBJ1-3; the D is unclear. Germline V gene sequence: CDR1 SGHDN, CDR2 FVKESK. This CDR3 is built from 17 residues. V dropped 4 bases and J dropped 7 bases, with 23 bases sitting between them. The CDR3 sequence: CASSRNSKGVKQNTIYF. The CDR3 coding sequence is TGTGCCAGCAGCCGTAACTCAAAAGGAGTCAAGCAGAACACCATATATTTT.

Only one count was recorded for this clone. DNA for the CDR3: TGTGCCAGCAGCCCCAGACTAGGGGCGTTGTTCGATGAGCAGTTCTTC. The encoded protein is CASSPRLGALFDEQFF. The rearrangement uses TRBV9 and TRBJ2-1, with D tentatively TRBD2 (6 bases). The V gene's germline CDR1 is SGDLS and CDR2 YYNGEE. V lost 4 bases and J lost 8, with 22 bases in between. This CDR3 comprises 16 residues.

This clone was seen a few times. The chain uses TRBV11-2 and TRBJ2-1, with a tentative D call TRBD1 (6 bases). V lost 4 bases and J 2 bases, leaving 24 bases between the germline ends. The germline V gene has CDR1 SGHAT and CDR2 FQNNGV. The CDR3 sequence is 19 residues long. The chain's CDR3 is CASSSPVGFRDMTYNEQFF. For the CDR3, the DNA is TGTGCCAGCAGCTCCCCGGTCGGGTTCCGGGACATGACCTACAATGAGCAGTTCTTC.

This clone was seen only a few times. This chain uses TRBV4-3 with TRBJ1-6, with D possibly matching TRBD1 (5 bases). The germline V and J ends were trimmed by 3 bases and 8 bases, with 20 bases remaining between them. The length of the CDR3 is 17 residues. CDR1 is LGHNA and CDR2 is YSLEER in the germline V gene. CDR3 DNA sequence: TGCGCCAGCAGCCACCGTCAGGGCCGAGGTGGGGATTCACCCCTCCACTTT. This codes for CASSHRQGRGGDSPLHF.

This clone has only a few counts. The CDR3 DNA follows: TGTGCCAGCAGCCCCGGACTAACCTCCTACGAGCAGTACTTC. This gives the protein CASSPGLTSYEQYF. V is TRBV7-3 and J is TRBJ2-7; D perhaps matches TRBD2 (6 bases). Trimming took off 5 bases at V and 0 bases at J, with 11 bases between the two ends. The CDR3 spans 14 residues. CDR1 SGHTA and CDR2 FQGTGA come from the germline V gene.

This chain links TRBV27 with TRBJ2-5; a possible D gene is TRBD1 (6 bases). The germline V gene has CDR1 MNHEY and CDR2 SMNVEV (reference sequence). CDR3 length: 14 amino acids. V dropped 0 bases and J dropped 5 bases, with 10 bases sitting between them. The CDR3 reads CASSLSQGRETQYF. As DNA, the CDR3 is TGTGCCAGCAGTTTATCGCAGGGGCGGGAGACCCAGTACTTC.

The V gene is TRBV19, the J gene TRBJ2-1, with D perhaps matching TRBD2 (5 bases). This CDR3 is 12 amino acids long. Trimming removed 4 bases from V and 6 bases from J, with 7 bases in between. CDR1 is LNHDA, CDR2 SQIVND, per germline (reference sequence). The CDR3 region is CASSKLANEQFF. The CDR3 coding sequence is TGTGCCAGTAGTAAGCTAGCCAATGAGCAGTTCTTC.

This clone was recorded once. The chain uses TRBV6-4 and TRBJ2-5, with 10 bases fitting TRBD1. CDR3 size: 13 residues. The V and J ends lost 10 bases and 5 bases, in that order; junction bases with no gene match: 7. The germline gives CDR1 MRHNA, CDR2 SNTAGT. The chain's CDR3 is CATSRDRGETQYF. In DNA form, the CDR3 reads TGTGCCACGTCCCGGGACAGGGGTGAGACCCAGTACTTC.

The chain employs TRBV4-3 and TRBJ2-2; no clear D gene. V lost 3 bases and J 5 bases, leaving 16 bases between the germline ends. Germline assignment: CDR1 LGHNA and CDR2 YSLEER. The CDR3 is 16 amino acids. CDR3 DNA sequence: TGCGCCAGCAGCCAGGCTCAGGTCCCGGCGACCGGGGAGCTGTTTTTT. Amino acid sequence: CASSQAQVPATGELFF.

The chain recombines TRBV5-1 with TRBJ1-1; D call uncertain. CDR3 length: 12 amino acids. The V and J ends lost 2 bases and 3 bases respectively, with 5 bases between them. Germline assignment: CDR1 SGHRS and CDR2 YFSETQ. CDR3 nucleotides: TGCGCCAGCAGCTTCGGGGACACTGAAGCTTTCTTT. Protein: CASSFGDTEAFF.

There are a few counts of this clone. This chain links TRBV10-1 with TRBJ2-7; 8 bases are a match to TRBD2. Germline loops: CDR1 WNHNN, CDR2 SYGVQD (reference sequence). CDR3 size: 13 residues. V dropped 9 bases and J dropped 3; count of bases not matched to a gene: 7. This chain's CDR3 is CARQAGANYEQYF. CDR3 coding DNA: TGCGCCAGACAAGCGGGAGCGAACTACGAGCAGTACTTC.

The rearrangement links TRBV2 to TRBJ2-1, with TRBD2 as a possible D gene (6 bases). V dropped 6 bases and J dropped 5 bases, with 11 bases sitting between them. The CDR3 is 13 residues long. CDR1 and CDR2 (germline): SNHLY, FYNNEI. This chain's CDR3 is CASRGLSNNEQFF. CDR3 nucleotide sequence: TGTGCCAGCAGGGGACTCTCAAACAATGAGCAGTTCTTC.

The chain employs TRBV7-9 and TRBJ2-1; 7 bases match TRBD2. The trim removed 8 bases at V and 4 bases at J, leaving 11 bases unmatched. Per the germline V gene, CDR1 is SEHNR and CDR2 is FQNEAQ (reference sequence). The CDR3 spans 15 residues. CDR3 sequence: CASLPQGLSYNEQFF. CDR3 coding DNA: TGTGCCAGCCTTCCCCAGGGACTATCTTACAATGAGCAGTTCTTC.

This rearrangement joins TRBV29-1 to TRBJ1-1; no firm D call. The CDR3 is made up of 11 amino acids. The V and J ends lost 3 bases and 4 bases respectively, with 6 bases between them. Per germline, CDR1 SQVTM and CDR2 ANQGSEA. The DNA for the CDR3 is TGCAGCGTTGAGGACTTCACTGAAGCTTTCTTT. This encodes CSVEDFTEAFF.

The chain is built from TRBV7-2 and TRBJ1-1; D is unclear. Germline V CDR1 and CDR2: SGHTA, FQGNSA. Trimming stripped 5 bases from V and 2 bases from J, with 12 bases between. This CDR3 has 14 residues. CDR3 amino acids: CASSQFGKNTEAFF. In DNA, the CDR3 is TGTGCCAGCAGCCAGTTCGGGAAAAACACTGAAGCTTTCTTT. Using reference TRBV7-2 and TRBJ1-1 for the parts outside the CDR3, the full variable domain is GAGVSQSPSNKVTEKGKDVELRCDPISGHTALYWYRQSLGQGLEFLIYFQGNSAPDKSGLPSDRFSAERTGGSVSTLTIQRTQQEDSAVYLCASSQFGKNTEAFFGQGTRLTVV.

CDR3 in amino acids: CASSPPGQGDEKLFF. The CDR3 DNA reads as TGTGCCAGCAGCCCTCCGGGACAGGGAGACGAAAAACTGTTTTTT. The chain combines TRBV7-9 with TRBJ1-4; TRBD1 matches at 9 bases. V shed 5 bases, J shed 8 bases, and the junction held 9 bases outside the gene matches. Germline assignment: CDR1 SEHNR and CDR2 FQNEAQ (reference sequence). This CDR3 has 15 amino acids.

This chain connects TRBV7-2 to TRBJ2-1; 10 nucleotides agree with TRBD2. CDR1 and CDR2 (germline): SGHTA, FQGNSA. This CDR3 is built from 16 residues. Germline trimming cut 4 bases from V and 4 bases from J; bases unmatched to any gene: 7. The CDR3 spells CASSYKAGGPYNEQFF. The CDR3 nucleotides read TGTGCCAGCAGCTACAAAGCGGGAGGGCCTTACAATGAGCAGTTCTTC. Using reference TRBV7-2 and TRBJ2-1 for the parts outside the CDR3, the full variable domain is GAGVSQSPSNKVTEKGKDVELRCDPISGHTALYWYRQSLGQGLEFLIYFQGNSAPDKSGLPSDRFSAERTGGSVSTLTIQRTQQEDSAVYLCASSYKAGGPYNEQFFGPGTRLTVL.

The CDR3 region has the DNA TGTGCCAGCAGTTACTCGCCTACTAGCAACTACAATGAGCAGTTCTTC. This codes for CASSYSPTSNYNEQFF. The chain recombines TRBV6-5 with TRBJ2-1, with D possibly being TRBD2 (6 bases). Trimming took 0 bases from V and 3 from J, leaving 12 bases between them. Germline-derived CDR1 and CDR2 are MNHEY and SVGAGI. The length of the CDR3 is 16 residues.

This sequence joins TRBV14 and TRBJ2-1; 9 bases match TRBD1. V lost 5 bases to trimming and J lost 7 bases; unmatched junction nucleotides: 12. Germline V gene lookup returns CDR1 SGHDN and CDR2 FVKESK. This CDR3 spans 16 amino acids. CDR3 sequence (DNA): TGTGCCAGCAGCACAAGAAGACAGGGGGGGAAAAATGAGCAGTTCTTC. Protein: CASSTRRQGGKNEQFF.

Ten or more counts support this clone. Here the CDR3 DNA reads TGTGCCAACGGCGGGGGGCGCCAAGAGACCCAGTACTTC. Translation gives CANGGGRQETQYF. V usage is TRBV6-5 and J usage is TRBJ2-5; 8 positions match TRBD2. The CDR3 extends over 13 amino acids. After removal of 10 bases from V and 1 base from J, the junction contained 5 bases not matched to a gene. CDR1 and CDR2 from the germline V gene are MNHEY and SVGAGI.

Remarks on this clone: Other DNA variants within this sample encode the same CDR3. V usage is TRBV18 and J usage is TRBJ1-1, with D hard to call. The CDR3 has 13 residues. Trimming took 6 bases from V and 1 from J, leaving 9 bases between them. Germline V gene data show CDR1 as KGHSH and CDR2 as LQKENI. The CDR3 region is CASSPTGNTEAFF. The CDR3, as DNA: TGTGCCAGCTCCCCCACGGGGAACACTGAAGCTTTCTTT.

This rearrangement joins TRBV28 to TRBJ1-2; D is perhaps TRBD1 (5 bases). The V and J ends lost 5 bases and 7 bases respectively, with 23 bases between them. The CDR3 runs to 16 residues. CDR1 MDHEN and CDR2 SYDVKM come from the germline V gene. The CDR3 DNA is TGTGCCAGCAGTCCAAAATTACAGGCTGGTTTACGTGGCTACACCTTC. Translated, it gives CASSPKLQAGLRGYTF.

V is TRBV7-9 and J is TRBJ2-1; 10 nucleotides align to TRBD2. The CDR3 has 18 amino acids. The J segment lost 7 bases and the V segment lost 6 bases, leaving 18 bases of the junction unmatched. Germline V CDR1 and CDR2: SEHNR, FQNEAQ (reference sequence). The CDR3 coding sequence is TGTGCCAGCAGTTTCAGCTCTAGCGGGAGAGGGGTAGCGAATGAGCAGTTCTTC. The encoded protein is CASSFSSSGRGVANEQFF.

V usage is TRBV6-5 and J usage is TRBJ2-7; tentative D call: TRBD1 (6 bases). Germline V lookup: CDR1 MNHEY, CDR2 SVGAGI. This CDR3 contains 16 residues. Trimming removed 2 bases from V and 6 bases from J, with 20 bases in between. The CDR3 DNA reads TGTGCCAGCAGTTACGGGATTCCGGGACAAGGGGCCGAGCAGTACTTC. This translates into CASSYGIPGQGAEQYF.